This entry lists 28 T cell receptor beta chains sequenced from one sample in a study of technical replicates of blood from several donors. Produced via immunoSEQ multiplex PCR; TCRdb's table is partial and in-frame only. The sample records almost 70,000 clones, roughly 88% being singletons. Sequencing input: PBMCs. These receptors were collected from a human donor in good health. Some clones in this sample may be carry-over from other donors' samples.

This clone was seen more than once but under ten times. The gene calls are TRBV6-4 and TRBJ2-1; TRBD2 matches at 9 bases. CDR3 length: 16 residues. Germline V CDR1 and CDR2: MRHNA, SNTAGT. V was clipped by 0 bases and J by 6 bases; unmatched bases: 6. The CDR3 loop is CASSDSAGGGLNEQFF. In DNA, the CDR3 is TGTGCCAGCAGTGACTCGGCGGGAGGGGGGCTCAATGAGCAGTTCTTC.

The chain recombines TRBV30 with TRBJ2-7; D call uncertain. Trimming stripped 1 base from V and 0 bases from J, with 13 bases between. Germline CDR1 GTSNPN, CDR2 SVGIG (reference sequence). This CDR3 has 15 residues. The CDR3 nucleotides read TGTGCCTGGAGTGCCCAATATGGCAGCTCCTACGAGCAGTACTTC. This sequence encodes CAWSAQYGSSYEQYF. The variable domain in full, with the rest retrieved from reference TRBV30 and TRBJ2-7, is SQTIHQWPATLVQPVGSPLSLECTVEGTSNPNLYWYRQAAGRGLQLLFYSVGIGQISSEVPQNLSASRPQDRQFILSSKKLLLSDSGFYLCAWSAQYGSSYEQYFGPGTRLTVT.

DNA of the CDR3: TGTGCCAGCAGCCAAGAGCAGGGGGCCGGGGAGCTGTTTTTT. It encodes CASSQEQGAGELFF. This chain links TRBV4-2 with TRBJ2-2, with 7 bases fitting TRBD1. Losses at the gene ends were 0 bases for V and 6 bases for J; bases not matched to a gene: 1. Germline CDR1 LGHNA, CDR2 YNFKEQ. CDR3 length: 14 amino acids.

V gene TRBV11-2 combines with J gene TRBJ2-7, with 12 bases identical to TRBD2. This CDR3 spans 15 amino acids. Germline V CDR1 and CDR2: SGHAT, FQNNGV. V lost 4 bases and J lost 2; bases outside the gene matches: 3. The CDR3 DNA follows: TGTGCCAGCAGCTCCCTAGCGGGAGGGCCCTACGAGCAGTACTTC. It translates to CASSSLAGGPYEQYF.

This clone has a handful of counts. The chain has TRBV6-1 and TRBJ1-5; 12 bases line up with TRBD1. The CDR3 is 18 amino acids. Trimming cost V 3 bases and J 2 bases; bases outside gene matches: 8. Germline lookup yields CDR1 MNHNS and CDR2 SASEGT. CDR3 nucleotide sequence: TGTGCCAGCAGTGATGGGACAGGGGGCTGGAGGGGCAATCAGCCCCAGCATTTT. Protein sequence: CASSDGTGGWRGNQPQHF.

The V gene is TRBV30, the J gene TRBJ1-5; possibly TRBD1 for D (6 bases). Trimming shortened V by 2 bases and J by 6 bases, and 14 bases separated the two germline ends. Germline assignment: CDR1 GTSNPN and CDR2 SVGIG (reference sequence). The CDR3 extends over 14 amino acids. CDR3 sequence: CAWSREQGGQPQHF. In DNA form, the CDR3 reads TGTGCCTGGAGTCGGGAACAGGGCGGTCAGCCCCAGCATTTT.

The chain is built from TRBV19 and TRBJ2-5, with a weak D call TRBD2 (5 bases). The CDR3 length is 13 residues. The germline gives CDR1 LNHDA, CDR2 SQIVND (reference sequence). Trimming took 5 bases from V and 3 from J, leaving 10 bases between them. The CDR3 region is CASSYREEETQYF. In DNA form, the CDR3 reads TGTGCCAGTAGTTATCGGGAAGAAGAGACCCAGTACTTC.

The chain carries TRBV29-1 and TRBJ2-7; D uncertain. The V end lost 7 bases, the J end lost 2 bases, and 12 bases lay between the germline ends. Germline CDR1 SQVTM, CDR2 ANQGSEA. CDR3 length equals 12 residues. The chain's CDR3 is CSGITATYEQYF. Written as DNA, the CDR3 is TGCAGCGGGATCACAGCCACCTACGAGCAGTACTTC.

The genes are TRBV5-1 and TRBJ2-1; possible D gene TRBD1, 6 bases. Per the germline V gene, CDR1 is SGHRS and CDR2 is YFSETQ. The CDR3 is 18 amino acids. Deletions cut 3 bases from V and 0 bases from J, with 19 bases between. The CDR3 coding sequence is TGCGCCAGCAGCTCGGGAAGGGCCGGGACATCCTCCTACAATGAGCAGTTCTTC. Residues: CASSSGRAGTSSYNEQFF.

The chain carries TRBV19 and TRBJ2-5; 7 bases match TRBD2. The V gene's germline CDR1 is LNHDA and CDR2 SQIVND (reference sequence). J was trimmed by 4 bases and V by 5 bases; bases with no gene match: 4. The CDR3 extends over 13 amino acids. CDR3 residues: CASSSSGRETQYF. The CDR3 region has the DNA TGTGCCAGTAGTTCTAGCGGAAGAGAGACCCAGTACTTC.

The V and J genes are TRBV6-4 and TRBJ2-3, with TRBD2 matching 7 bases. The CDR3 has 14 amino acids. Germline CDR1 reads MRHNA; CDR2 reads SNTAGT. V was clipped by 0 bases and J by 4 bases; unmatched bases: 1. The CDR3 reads CASSDSAGADTQYF. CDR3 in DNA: TGTGCCAGCAGTGACTCGGCGGGGGCAGATACGCAGTATTTT.

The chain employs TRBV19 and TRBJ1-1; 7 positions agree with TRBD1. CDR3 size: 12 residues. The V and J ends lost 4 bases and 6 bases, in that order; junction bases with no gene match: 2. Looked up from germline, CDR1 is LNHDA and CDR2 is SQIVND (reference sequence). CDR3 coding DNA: TGTGCCAGTAGTAGACAGGGCTCTGAAGCTTTCTTT. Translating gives CASSRQGSEAFF.

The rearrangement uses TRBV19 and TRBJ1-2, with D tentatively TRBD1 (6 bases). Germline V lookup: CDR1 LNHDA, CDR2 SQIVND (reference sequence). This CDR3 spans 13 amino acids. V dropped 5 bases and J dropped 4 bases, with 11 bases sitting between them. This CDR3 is CASSLQGFYGYTF. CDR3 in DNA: TGTGCCAGTAGTTTACAGGGATTCTATGGCTACACCTTC.

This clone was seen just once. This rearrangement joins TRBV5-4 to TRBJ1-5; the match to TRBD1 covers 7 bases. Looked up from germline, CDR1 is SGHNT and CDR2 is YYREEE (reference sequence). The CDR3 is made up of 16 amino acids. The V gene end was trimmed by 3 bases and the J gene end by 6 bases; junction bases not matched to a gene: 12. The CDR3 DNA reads TGTGCCAGCAGCTCAGGGGGGCAGGGGATCGGTCAGCCCCAGCATTTT. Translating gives CASSSGGQGIGQPQHF. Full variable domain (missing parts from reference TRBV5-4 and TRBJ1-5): ETGVTQSPTHLIKTRGQQVTLRCSSQSGHNTVSWYQQALGQGPQFIFQYYREEENGRGNFPPRFSGLQFPNYSSELNVNALELDDSALYLCASSSGGQGIGQPQHFGDGTRLSIL.

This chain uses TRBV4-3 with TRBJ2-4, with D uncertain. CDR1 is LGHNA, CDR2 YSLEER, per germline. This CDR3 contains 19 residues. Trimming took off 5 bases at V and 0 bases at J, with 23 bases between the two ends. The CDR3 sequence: CASSERNGAPRTAKNIQYF. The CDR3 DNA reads TGCGCCAGCAGCGAGCGTAATGGAGCTCCAAGAACAGCCAAAAACATTCAGTACTTC.

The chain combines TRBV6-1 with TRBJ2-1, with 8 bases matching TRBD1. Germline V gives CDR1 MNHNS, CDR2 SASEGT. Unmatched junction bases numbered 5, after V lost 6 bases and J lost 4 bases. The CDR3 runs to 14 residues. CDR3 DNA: TGTGCCAGCAGACAGGGACAGGCGTACAATGAGCAGTTCTTC. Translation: CASRQGQAYNEQFF.

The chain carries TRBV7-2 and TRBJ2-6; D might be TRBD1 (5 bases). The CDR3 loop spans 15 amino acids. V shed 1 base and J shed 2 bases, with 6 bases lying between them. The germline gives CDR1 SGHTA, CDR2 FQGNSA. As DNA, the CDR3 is TGTGCCAGCAGCTTAGGGGGCCCTGGGGCCAACGTCCTGACTTTC. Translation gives CASSLGGPGANVLTF.

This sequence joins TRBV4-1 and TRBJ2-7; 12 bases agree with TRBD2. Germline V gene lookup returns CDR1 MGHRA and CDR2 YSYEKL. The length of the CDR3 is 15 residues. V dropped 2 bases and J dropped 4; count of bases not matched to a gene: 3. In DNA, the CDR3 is TGCGCCAGCAGCCAAACTAGCGGGGGGCTATACGAGCAGTACTTC. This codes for CASSQTSGGLYEQYF.

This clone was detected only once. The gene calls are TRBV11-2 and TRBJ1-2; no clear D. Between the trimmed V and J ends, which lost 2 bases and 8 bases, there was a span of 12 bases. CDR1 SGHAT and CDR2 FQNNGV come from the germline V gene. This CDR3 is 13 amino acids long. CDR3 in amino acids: CASSLSVREGYTF. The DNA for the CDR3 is TGTGCCAGCAGCTTATCGGTCCGAGAGGGCTACACCTTC. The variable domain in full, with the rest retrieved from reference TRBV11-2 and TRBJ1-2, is EAGVAQSPRYKIIEKRQSVAFWCNPISGHATLYWYQQILGQGPKLLIQFQNNGVVDDSQLPKDRFSAERLKGVDSTLKIQPAKLEDSAVYLCASSLSVREGYTFGSGTRLTVV.

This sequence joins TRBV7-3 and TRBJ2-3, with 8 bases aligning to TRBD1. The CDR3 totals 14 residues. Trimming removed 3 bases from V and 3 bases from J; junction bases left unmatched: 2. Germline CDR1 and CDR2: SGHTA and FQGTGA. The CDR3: CASSFRGRTDTQYF. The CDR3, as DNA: TGTGCCAGCAGCTTCAGGGGGCGAACAGATACGCAGTATTTT.

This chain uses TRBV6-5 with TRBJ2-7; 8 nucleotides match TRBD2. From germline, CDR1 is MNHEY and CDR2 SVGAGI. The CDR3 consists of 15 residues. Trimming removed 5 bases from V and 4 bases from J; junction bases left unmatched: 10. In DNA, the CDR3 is TGTGCCAGCAGTGGCCGGGGGGGCCCGTCTTACGAGCAGTACTTC. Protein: CASSGRGGPSYEQYF.

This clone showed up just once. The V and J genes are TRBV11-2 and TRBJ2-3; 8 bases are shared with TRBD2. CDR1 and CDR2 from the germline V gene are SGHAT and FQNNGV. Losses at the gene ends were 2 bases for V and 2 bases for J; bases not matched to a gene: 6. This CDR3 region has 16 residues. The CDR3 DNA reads TGTGCCAGCAGCTTACGGGGCGGGGGGATCACAGATACGCAGTATTTT. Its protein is CASSLRGGGITDTQYF.

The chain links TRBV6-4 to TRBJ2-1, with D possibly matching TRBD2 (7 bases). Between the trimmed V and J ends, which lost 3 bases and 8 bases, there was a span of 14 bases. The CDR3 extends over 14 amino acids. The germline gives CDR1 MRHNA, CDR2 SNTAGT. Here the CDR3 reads CASSEGGGQDEQFF. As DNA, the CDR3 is TGTGCCAGCAGTGAAGGGGGGGGCCAAGATGAGCAGTTCTTC.

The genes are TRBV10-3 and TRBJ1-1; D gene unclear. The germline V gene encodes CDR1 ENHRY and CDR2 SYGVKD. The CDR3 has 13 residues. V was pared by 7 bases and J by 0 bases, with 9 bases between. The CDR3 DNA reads TGTGCCATCAAGACGGACTTGAACACTGAAGCTTTCTTT. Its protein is CAIKTDLNTEAFF.

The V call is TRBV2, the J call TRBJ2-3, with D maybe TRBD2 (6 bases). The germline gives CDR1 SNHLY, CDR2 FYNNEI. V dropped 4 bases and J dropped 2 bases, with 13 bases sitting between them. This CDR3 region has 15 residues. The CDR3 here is CASSVASANTDTQYF. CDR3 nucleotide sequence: TGTGCCAGCAGTGTTGCTAGCGCTAACACAGATACGCAGTATTTT. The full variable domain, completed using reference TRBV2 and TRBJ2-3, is EPEVTQTPSHQVTQMGQEVILRCVPISNHLYFYWYRQILGQKVEFLVSFYNNEISEKSEIFDDQFSVERPDGSNFTLKIRSTKLEDSAMYFCASSVASANTDTQYFGPGTRLTVL.

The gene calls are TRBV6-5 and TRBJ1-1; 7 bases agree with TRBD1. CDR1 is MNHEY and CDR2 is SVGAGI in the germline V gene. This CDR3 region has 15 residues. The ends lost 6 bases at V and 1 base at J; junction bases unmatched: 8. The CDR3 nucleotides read TGTGCCAGCAGGTCAATGACAGGGAAGAACACTGAAGCTTTCTTT. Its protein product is CASRSMTGKNTEAFF.

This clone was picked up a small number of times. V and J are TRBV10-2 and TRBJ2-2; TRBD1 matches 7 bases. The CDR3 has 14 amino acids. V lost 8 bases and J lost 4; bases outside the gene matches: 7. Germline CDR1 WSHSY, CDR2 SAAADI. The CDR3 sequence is CASVGQAVTGELFF. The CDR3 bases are TGCGCCAGCGTAGGACAGGCGGTCACCGGGGAGCTGTTTTTT.

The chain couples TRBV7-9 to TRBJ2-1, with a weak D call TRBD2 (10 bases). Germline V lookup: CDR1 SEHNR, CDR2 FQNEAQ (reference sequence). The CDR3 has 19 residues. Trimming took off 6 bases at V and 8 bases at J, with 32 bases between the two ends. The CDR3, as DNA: TGTGCCAGCAGACGTACAGGGGGCAGAGCGGGAGGGATGTTCCATGAGCAGTTCTTC. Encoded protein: CASRRTGGRAGGMFHEQFF.